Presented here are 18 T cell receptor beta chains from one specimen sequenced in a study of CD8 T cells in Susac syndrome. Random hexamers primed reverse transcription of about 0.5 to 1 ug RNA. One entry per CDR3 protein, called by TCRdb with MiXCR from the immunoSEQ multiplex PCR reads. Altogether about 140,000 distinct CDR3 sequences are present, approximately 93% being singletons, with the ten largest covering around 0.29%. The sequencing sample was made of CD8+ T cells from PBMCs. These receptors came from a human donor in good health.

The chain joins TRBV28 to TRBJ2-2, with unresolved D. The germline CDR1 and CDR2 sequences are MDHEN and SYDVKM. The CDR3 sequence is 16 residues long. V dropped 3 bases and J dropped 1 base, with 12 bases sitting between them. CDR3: CASSFPAAENTGELFF. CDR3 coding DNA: TGTGCCAGCAGTTTTCCTGCCGCGGAGAACACCGGGGAGCTGTTTTTT.

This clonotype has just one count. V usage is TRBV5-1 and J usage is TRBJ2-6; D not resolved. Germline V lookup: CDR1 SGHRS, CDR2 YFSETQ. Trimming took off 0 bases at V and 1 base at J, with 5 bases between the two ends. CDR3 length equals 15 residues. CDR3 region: CASSLEASGANVLTF. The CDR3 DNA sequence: TGCGCCAGCAGCTTGGAAGCGTCTGGGGCCAACGTCCTGACTTTC. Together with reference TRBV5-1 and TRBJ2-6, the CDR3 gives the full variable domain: KAGVTQTPRYLIKTRGQQVTLSCSPISGHRSVSWYQQTPGQGLQFLFEYFSETQRNKGNFPGRFSGRQFSNSRSEMNVSTLELGDSALYLCASSLEASGANVLTFGAGSRLTVL.

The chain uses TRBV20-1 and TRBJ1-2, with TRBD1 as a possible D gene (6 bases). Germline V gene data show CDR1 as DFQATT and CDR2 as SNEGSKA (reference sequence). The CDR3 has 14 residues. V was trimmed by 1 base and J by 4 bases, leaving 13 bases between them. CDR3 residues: CSARGGTSGYGYTF. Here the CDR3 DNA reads TGCAGTGCTAGAGGTGGGACATCCGGCTATGGCTACACCTTC.

CDR3 nucleotide sequence: TGTGCCAGCTCCGGGACAGACAATGAAAAACTGTTTTTT. It codes for CASSGTDNEKLFF. The V gene is TRBV27, the J gene TRBJ1-4, with TRBD1 matching 7 bases. CDR3 size: 13 residues. Germline V gives CDR1 MNHEY, CDR2 SMNVEV (reference sequence). V lost 8 bases and J lost 5; bases outside the gene matches: 5. The variable domain in full, completed from reference TRBV27 and TRBJ1-4, reads EAQVTQNPRYLITVTGKKLTVTCSQNMNHEYMSWYRQDPGLGLRQIYYSMNVEVTDKGDVPEGYKVSRKEKRNFPLILESPSPNQTSLYFCASSGTDNEKLFFGSGTQLSVL.

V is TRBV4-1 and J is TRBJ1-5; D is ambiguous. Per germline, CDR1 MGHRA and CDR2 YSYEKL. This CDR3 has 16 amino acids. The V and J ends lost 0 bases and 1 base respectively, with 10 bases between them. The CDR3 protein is CASSQDGPGSNQPQHF. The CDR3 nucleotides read TGCGCCAGCAGCCAAGACGGACCGGGGAGCAATCAGCCCCAGCATTTT.

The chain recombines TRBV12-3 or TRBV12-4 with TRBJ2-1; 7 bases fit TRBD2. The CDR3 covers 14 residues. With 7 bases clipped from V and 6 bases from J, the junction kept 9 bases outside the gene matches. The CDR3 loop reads CASNSPAGANEQFF. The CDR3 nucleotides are TGTGCCAGCAATTCACCGGCGGGAGCCAATGAGCAGTTCTTC.

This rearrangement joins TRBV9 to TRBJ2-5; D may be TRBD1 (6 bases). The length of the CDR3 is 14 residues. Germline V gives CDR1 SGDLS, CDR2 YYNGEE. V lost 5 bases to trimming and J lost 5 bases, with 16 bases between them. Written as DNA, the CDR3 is TGTGCCAGCAGTCTGTCGTGGGGGCATGAGACCCAGTACTTC. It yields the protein CASSLSWGHETQYF.

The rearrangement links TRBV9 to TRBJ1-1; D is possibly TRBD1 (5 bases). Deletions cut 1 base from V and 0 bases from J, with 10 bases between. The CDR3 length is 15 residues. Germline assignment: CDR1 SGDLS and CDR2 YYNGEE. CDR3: CASSVTTAMNTEAFF. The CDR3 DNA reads TGTGCCAGCAGCGTAACGACAGCAATGAACACTGAAGCTTTCTTT.

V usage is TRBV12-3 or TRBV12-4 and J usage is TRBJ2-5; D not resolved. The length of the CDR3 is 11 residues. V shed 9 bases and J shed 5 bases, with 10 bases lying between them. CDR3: CASRFGETQYF. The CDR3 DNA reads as TGTGCCAGTCGTTTCGGGGAGACCCAGTACTTC.

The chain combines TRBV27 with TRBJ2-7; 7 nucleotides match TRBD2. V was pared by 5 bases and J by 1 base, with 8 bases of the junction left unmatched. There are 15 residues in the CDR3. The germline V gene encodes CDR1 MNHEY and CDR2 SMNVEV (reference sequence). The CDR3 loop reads CASSGLAGRSYEQYF. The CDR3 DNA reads TGTGCCAGCAGTGGGTTAGCGGGCCGATCCTACGAGCAGTACTTC.

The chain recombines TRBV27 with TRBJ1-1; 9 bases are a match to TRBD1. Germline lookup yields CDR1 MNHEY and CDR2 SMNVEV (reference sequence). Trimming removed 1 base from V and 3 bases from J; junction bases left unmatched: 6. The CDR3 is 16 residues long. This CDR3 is CASSLLGDRVDTEAFF. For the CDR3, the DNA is TGTGCCAGCAGTTTATTGGGGGACAGGGTTGACACTGAAGCTTTCTTT.

CDR3 region: CSVRGAPGGGQPQHF. The CDR3 DNA sequence: TGCAGCGTAAGGGGGGCGCCGGGAGGGGGTCAGCCCCAGCATTTT. The chain couples TRBV20-1 to TRBJ1-5; tentative D call: TRBD1 (6 bases). Germline values: CDR1 DFQATT, CDR2 SNEGSKA (reference sequence). This CDR3 contains 15 residues.

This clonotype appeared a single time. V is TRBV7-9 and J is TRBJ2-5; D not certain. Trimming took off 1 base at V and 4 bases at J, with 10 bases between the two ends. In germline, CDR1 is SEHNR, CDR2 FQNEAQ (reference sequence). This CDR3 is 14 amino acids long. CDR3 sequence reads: CASSLGLVGETQYF. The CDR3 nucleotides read TGTGCCAGCAGCTTAGGTCTAGTGGGAGAGACCCAGTACTTC.

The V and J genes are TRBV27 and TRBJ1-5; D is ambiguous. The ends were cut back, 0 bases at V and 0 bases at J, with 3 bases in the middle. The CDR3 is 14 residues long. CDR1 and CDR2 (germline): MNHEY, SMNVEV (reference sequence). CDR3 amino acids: CASSLSDSNQPQHF. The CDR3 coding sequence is TGTGCCAGCAGTTTATCAGATAGCAATCAGCCCCAGCATTTT.

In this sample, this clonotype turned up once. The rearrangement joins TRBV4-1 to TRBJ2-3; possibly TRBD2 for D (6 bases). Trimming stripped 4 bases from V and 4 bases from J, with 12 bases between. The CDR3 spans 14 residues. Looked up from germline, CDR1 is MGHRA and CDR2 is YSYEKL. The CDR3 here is CASSPGGDADTQYF. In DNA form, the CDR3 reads TGCGCCAGCAGCCCTGGAGGGGATGCAGATACGCAGTATTTT.

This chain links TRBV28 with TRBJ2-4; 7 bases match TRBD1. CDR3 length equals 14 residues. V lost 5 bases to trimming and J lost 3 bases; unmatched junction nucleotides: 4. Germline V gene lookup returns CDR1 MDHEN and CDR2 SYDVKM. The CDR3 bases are TGTGCCAGCAGTCAACCAGGGGGCAAAAACATTCAGTACTTC. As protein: CASSQPGGKNIQYF.

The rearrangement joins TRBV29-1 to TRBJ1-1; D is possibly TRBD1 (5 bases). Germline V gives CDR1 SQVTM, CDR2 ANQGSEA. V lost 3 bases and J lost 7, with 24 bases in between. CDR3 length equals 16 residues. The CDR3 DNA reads TGCAGCGTTGATGGCCTCCCCTTCGGGACCGGAGATGAAGCTTTCTTT. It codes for CSVDGLPFGTGDEAFF.

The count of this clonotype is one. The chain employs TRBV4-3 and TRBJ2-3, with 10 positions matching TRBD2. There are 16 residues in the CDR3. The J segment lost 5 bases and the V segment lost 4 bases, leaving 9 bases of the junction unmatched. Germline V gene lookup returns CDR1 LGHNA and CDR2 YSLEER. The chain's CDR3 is CASSRRIAGGIDTQYF. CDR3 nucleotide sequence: TGCGCCAGCAGCCGACGGATAGCGGGAGGAATAGATACGCAGTATTTT.